Listed below are T cell receptor beta chains from one sample, sequenced in a study of T-cell memory formation after mild COVID-19. TCRdb re-called the 5' RACE reads with MiXCR, one entry per CDR3 protein. In the table there are more than 350,000 distinct CDR3 sequences, roughly 15% of which are singletons. Material: PBMCs or a T cell subset sorted from them (not recorded which). The receptors stem from a young man who had mild COVID-19 (a few samples of this study predate the infection). Cell type and time point are not known. CDR3s include the opening cysteine and the closing phenylalanine or tryptophan. A D gene is named only where the DNA matches it firmly. Size values are once, few and many counts, or a class for expanded clones, and some rows have none.

V	size	D	J	CDR3	DNA
TRBV5-1	few	.	TRBJ2-1	CASSLDSTYNEQFF	TGCGCCAGCAGCTTGGACTCCACCTACAATGAGCAGTTCTTC
TRBV15	.	.	TRBJ2-5	CATSRDSWETQYF	TGTGCCACCAGCAGAGATTCTTGGGAGACCCAGTACTTC
TRBV20-1	.	TRBD2	TRBJ2-5	CSAPRGGGAGETQYF	TGCAGTGCTCCCCGCGGCGGGGGGGCGGGAGAGACCCAGTACTTC
TRBV12-3/TRBV12-4	many	TRBD1	TRBJ2-3	CASSQGAALSTDTQYF	TGTGCCAGCAGTCAGGGGGCCGCGTTAAGCACAGATACGCAGTATTTT
TRBV27	few	TRBD1	TRBJ1-2	CASRLIGQGTYGYTF	TGTGCCAGCAGACTTATCGGACAGGGGACCTATGGCTACACCTTC
TRBV5-6	.	TRBD2	TRBJ2-3	CASSWGASGYMDTQYF	TGTGCCAGCAGCTGGGGGGCTAGCGGGTATATGGATACGCAGTATTTT
TRBV29-1	.	TRBD2	TRBJ2-3	CSVTGGGPDTQYF	TGCAGCGTTACCGGGGGGGGACCAGATACGCAGTATTTT
TRBV20-1	.	.	TRBJ2-5	CSARVSGSPQETQYF	TGCAGTGCTAGAGTATCGGGCTCCCCCCAAGAGACCCAGTACTTC
TRBV2	few	.	TRBJ1-2	CASSNYGYTF	TGTGCCAGCAGTAACTATGGCTACACCTTC
TRBV7-9	.	.	TRBJ1-1	CASSLVLMNTEAFF	TGTGCCAGCAGCTTAGTTCTCATGAACACTGAAGCTTTCTTT
TRBV5-1	few	TRBD1	TRBJ2-3	CASSPGTAFSTDTQYF	TGCGCCAGCAGCCCCGGGACAGCCTTTAGCACAGATACGCAGTATTTT
TRBV6-5	.	TRBD2	TRBJ2-7	CASSPSGGAADEQYF	TGTGCCAGCAGTCCGAGCGGGGGGGCCGCCGACGAGCAGTACTTC
TRBV24-1	.	TRBD2	TRBJ2-1	CATSGTSGRASEQFF	TGTGCCACCAGTGGGACTAGCGGGAGGGCTAGTGAGCAGTTCTTC
TRBV7-2	few	TRBD1	TRBJ2-7	CASSPGPGQDYEQYF	TGTGCCAGCAGCCCAGGCCCGGGACAGGACTACGAGCAGTACTTC
TRBV6-2/TRBV6-3	.	.	TRBJ2-7	CASSSQTSYEQYF	TGTGCCAGCAGTTCCCAGACCTCCTACGAGCAGTACTTC
TRBV4-3	few	TRBD2	TRBJ2-5	CASSPGRPWETQYF	TGCGCCAGCAGCCCCGGGAGGCCCTGGGAGACCCAGTACTTC
TRBV7-8	few	.	TRBJ2-5	CASSLCRVGRGETQYF	TGTGCCAGCAGCTTATGCAGGGTCGGACGTGGGGAGACCCAGTACTTC
TRBV12-3/TRBV12-4	.	TRBD1	TRBJ1-1	CASSATDRGSTEAFF	TGTGCCAGCAGTGCTACGGACAGGGGGAGTACTGAAGCTTTCTTT
TRBV20-1	many	TRBD2	TRBJ2-1	CSASPSGGIVFF	TGCAGTGCTAGTCCGAGCGGGGGTATTGTATTCTTC
TRBV6-2/TRBV6-3	.	TRBD1	TRBJ2-7	CASSSDRGSYEQYF	TGTGCCAGCAGTTCTGACAGGGGGTCCTACGAGCAGTACTTC
TRBV7-9	few	.	TRBJ2-1	CASSSTRSSYNEQFF	TGTGCCAGCAGCTCAACACGGAGCTCCTACAATGAGCAGTTCTTC
TRBV5-1	.	.	TRBJ1-1	CASSLGRGTAEAFF	TGCGCCAGCAGCTTGGGTCGGGGGACGGCTGAAGCTTTCTTT
TRBV7-8	.	TRBD2	TRBJ2-5	CASSPREDKTQYF	TGTGCCAGCAGCCCTCGGGAGGACAAGACCCAGTACTTC
TRBV7-3	few	TRBD1	TRBJ1-6	CASSAGQAYNSPLHF	TGTGCCAGCAGCGCGGGACAGGCATATAATTCACCCCTCCACTTT
TRBV5-1	.	.	TRBJ1-6	CASSLGQGSLHF	TGCGCCAGCAGCTTAGGTCAAGGATCCCTCCACTTT
TRBV5-1	.	TRBD1	TRBJ1-2	CASSLVTGGHGYTF	TGCGCCAGCAGCTTGGTGACAGGGGGACATGGCTACACCTTC
TRBV7-3	.	.	TRBJ1-1	CASSLQQATEAFF	TGTGCCAGCAGCTTACAACAGGCCACTGAAGCTTTCTTT
TRBV7-9	few	.	TRBJ1-2	CASSGTEYYGYTF	TGTGCCAGCAGCGGAACCGAATACTATGGCTACACCTTC
TRBV10-3	.	TRBD1	TRBJ2-7	CATGTGDYEQYF	TGTGCCACGGGGACAGGGGACTACGAGCAGTACTTC
TRBV29-1	.	TRBD1	TRBJ1-5	CSVGTVPNQPQHF	TGCAGCGTGGGGACAGTCCCTAATCAGCCCCAGCATTTT
TRBV7-9	.	.	TRBJ2-1	CASSLRGDVRFF	TGTGCCAGCAGCTTACGGGGAGACGTCAGGTTCTTC
TRBV29-1	few	.	TRBJ2-1	CKAGDDYNEQFF	TGCAAGGCCGGGGACGACTACAATGAGCAGTTCTTC
TRBV7-2	once	TRBD1	TRBJ1-6	CASTGGNNSPLHF	TGTGCCAGCACAGGGGGGAATAATTCACCCCTCCACTTT
TRBV20-1	.	.	TRBJ2-2	CSARAETNANTGELFF	TGCAGTGCTAGAGCTGAGACGAACGCGAACACCGGGGAGCTGTTTTTT
TRBV5-1	many	.	TRBJ2-3	CASSPAGTDTQYF	TGTGCCAGCAGCCCGGCCGGCACAGATACGCAGTATTTT
TRBV5-1	.	.	TRBJ2-5	CASSLSLGDGTQYF	TGCGCCAGCAGCTTGAGCCTGGGGGATGGGACCCAGTACTTC
TRBV12-3/TRBV12-4	.	TRBD2	TRBJ2-2	CATSTSGGSYTGELFF	TGTGCCACCTCCACTAGCGGGGGATCGTACACCGGGGAGCTGTTTTTT
TRBV20-1	few	TRBD2	TRBJ2-1	CSARDPLAGEVYNEQFF	TGCAGTGCTAGAGATCCCCTAGCGGGGGAAGTATACAATGAGCAGTTCTTC
TRBV4-3	many	.	TRBJ2-7	CASSMQKGGREQYF	TGCGCCAGCAGCATGCAAAAAGGGGGGCGCGAGCAGTACTTC
TRBV6-2/TRBV6-3	few	.	TRBJ1-4	CASGDRRGNEKLFF	TGTGCCAGCGGAGACAGGCGGGGAAATGAAAAACTGTTTTTT
TRBV27	many	.	TRBJ2-3	CASSLLVEGTQYF	TGTGCCAGCAGTTTACTGGTCGAAGGTACGCAGTATTTT
TRBV15	few	.	TRBJ2-3	CATRRGLTDTQYF	TGTGCCACCAGACGGGGACTCACAGATACGCAGTATTTT
TRBV7-3	many	TRBD2	TRBJ2-1	CASSLGLAGNNEQFF	TGTGCCAGCAGCCTTGGACTAGCGGGGAACAATGAGCAGTTCTTC
TRBV7-9	few	TRBD1	TRBJ2-1	CASSPGQAFNEQFF	TGTGCCAGCAGCCCGGGACAGGCATTTAATGAGCAGTTCTTC
TRBV27	.	.	TRBJ1-1	CASRLLAAVEAFF	TGTGCCAGCAGGTTATTGGCAGCCGTTGAAGCTTTCTTT
TRBV7-9	few	.	TRBJ1-3	CASSLSRGNTIYF	TGTGCCAGCAGCTTGTCCAGGGGAAACACCATATATTTT
TRBV5-6	.	TRBD2	TRBJ2-4	CASSSGLAADRNIQYF	TGTGCCAGCAGCTCCGGACTAGCGGCCGATAGAAACATTCAGTACTTC
TRBV20-1	.	.	TRBJ1-1	CSATGQLTTEAFF	TGCAGTGCAACGGGACAACTAACCACTGAAGCTTTCTTT
TRBV9	many	TRBD2	TRBJ2-3	CASSVGWRGATDTQYF	TGTGCCAGCAGCGTAGGATGGCGGGGGGCCACAGATACGCAGTATTTT
TRBV11-2	few	TRBD2	TRBJ2-2	CASSSGLAGGANTGELFF	TGTGCCAGCAGCTCGGGACTAGCGGGGGGCGCGAACACCGGGGAGCTGTTTTTT
TRBV7-9	.	.	TRBJ1-2	CASRPRTDPNYGYTF	TGTGCCAGCAGACCCAGGACGGACCCCAACTATGGCTACACCTTC
TRBV5-6	.	.	TRBJ2-2	CASSPPGRPNTGELFF	TGTGCCAGCAGCCCACCCGGACGGCCAAACACCGGGGAGCTGTTTTTT
TRBV6-6	few	.	TRBJ1-2	CASSPDSGTYGYTF	TGTGCCAGCAGCCCGGACTCCGGGACGTATGGCTACACCTTC
TRBV25-1	.	.	TRBJ1-2	CASSDGIDGYTF	TGTGCCAGCAGTGATGGGATCGATGGCTACACCTTC
TRBV4-1	few	.	TRBJ2-4	CASSQDSQGIKNIQYF	TGCGCCAGCAGCCAAGATTCTCAGGGTATAAAAAACATTCAGTACTTC
TRBV2	.	TRBD1	TRBJ2-5	CASRNTGVVETQYF	TGTGCCAGCAGGAACACAGGGGTCGTAGAGACCCAGTACTTC
TRBV19	few	TRBD1	TRBJ1-1	CASSGTGGGEDTEAFF	TGTGCCAGTAGCGGGACAGGCGGGGGGGAGGACACTGAAGCTTTCTTT